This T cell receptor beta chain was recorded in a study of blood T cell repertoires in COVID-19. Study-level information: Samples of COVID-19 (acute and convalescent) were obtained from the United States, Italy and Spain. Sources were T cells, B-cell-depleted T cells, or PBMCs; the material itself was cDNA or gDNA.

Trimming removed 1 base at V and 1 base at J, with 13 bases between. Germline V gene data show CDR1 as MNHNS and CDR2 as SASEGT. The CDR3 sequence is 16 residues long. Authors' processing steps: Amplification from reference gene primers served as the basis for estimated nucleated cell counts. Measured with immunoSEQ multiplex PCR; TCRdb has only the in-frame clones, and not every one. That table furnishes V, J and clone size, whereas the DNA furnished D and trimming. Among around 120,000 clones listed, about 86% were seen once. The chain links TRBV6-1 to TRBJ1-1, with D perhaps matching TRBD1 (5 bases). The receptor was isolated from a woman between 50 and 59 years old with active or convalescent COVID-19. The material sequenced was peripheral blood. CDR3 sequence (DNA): TGTGCCAGCAGTGAAGGTTGGGGGGGATCGAACACTGAAGCTTTCTTT. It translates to CASSEGWGGSNTEAFF.